Detailed here is one T cell receptor (beta chain). Libraries were prepared by immunoSEQ multiplex PCR; TCRdb keeps only in-frame clonotypes and omits some of them. The data contain fewer than 400,000 clones, over 55% of them singletons. This CDR3 is 15 amino acids long. V lost 5 bases, J lost 4 bases, and 16 bases lay in between. The germline CDR1 and CDR2 sequences are SGHAT and FQNNGV. This specimen belongs to a study of cytotoxic CD8 clonotypes in ibrutinib-treated CLL. The source was PBMCs, collected after 36 months of ibrutinib treatment. The chain is built from TRBV11-2 and TRBJ2-3; D is undetermined. The sequence came from a human donor with chronic lymphocytic leukemia. In DNA, the CDR3 is TGTGCCAGCAGCCGTCAGAACCCGGCAGCAGATACGCAGTATTTT. This codes for CASSRQNPAADTQYF. The entire variable domain, with the rest obtained from reference TRBV11-2 and TRBJ2-3, is as follows: EAGVAQSPRYKIIEKRQSVAFWCNPISGHATLYWYQQILGQGPKLLIQFQNNGVVDDSQLPKDRFSAERLKGVDSTLKIQPAKLEDSAVYLCASSRQNPAADTQYFGPGTRLTVL.